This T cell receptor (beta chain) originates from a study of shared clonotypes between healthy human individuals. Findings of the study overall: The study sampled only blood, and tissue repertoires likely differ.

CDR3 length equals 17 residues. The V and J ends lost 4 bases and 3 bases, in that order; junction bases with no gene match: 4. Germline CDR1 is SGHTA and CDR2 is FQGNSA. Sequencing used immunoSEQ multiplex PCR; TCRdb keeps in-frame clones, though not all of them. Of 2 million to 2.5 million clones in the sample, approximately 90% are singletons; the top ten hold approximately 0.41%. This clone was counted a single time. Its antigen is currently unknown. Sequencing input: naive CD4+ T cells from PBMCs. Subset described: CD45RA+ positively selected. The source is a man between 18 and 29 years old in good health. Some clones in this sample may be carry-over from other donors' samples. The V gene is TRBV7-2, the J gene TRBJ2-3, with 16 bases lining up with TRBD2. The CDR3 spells CASSSGLAGGLTDTQYF. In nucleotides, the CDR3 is TGTGCCAGCAGCTCGGGACTAGCGGGAGGGCTGACAGATACGCAGTATTTT. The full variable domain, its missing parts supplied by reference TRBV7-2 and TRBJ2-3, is GAGVSQSPSNKVTEKGKDVELRCDPISGHTALYWYRQSLGQGLEFLIYFQGNSAPDKSGLPSDRFSAERTGGSVSTLTIQRTQQEDSAVYLCASSSGLAGGLTDTQYFGPGTRLTVL.